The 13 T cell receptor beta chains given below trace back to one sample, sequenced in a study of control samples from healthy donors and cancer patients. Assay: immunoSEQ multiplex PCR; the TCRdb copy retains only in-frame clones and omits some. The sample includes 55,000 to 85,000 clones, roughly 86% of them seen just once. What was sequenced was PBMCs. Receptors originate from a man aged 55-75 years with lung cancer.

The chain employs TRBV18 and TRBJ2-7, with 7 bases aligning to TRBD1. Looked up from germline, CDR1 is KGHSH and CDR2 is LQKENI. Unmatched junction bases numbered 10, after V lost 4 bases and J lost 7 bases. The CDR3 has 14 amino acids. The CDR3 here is CASSRAGGDREQYV. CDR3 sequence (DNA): TGTGCCAGCTCACGAGCAGGGGGTGATCGAGAGCAGTACGTC.

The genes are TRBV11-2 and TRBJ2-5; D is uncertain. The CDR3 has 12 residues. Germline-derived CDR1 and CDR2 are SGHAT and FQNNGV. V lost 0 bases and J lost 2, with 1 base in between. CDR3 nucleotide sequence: TGTGCCAGCAGCTTAGAACAAGAGACCCAGTACTTC. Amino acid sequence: CASSLEQETQYF.

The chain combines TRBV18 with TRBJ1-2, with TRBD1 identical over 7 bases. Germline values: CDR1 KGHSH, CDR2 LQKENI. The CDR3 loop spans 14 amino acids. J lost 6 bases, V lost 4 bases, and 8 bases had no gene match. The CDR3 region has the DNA TGTGCCAGCTCACACCGGGACAGACCAGATGGCTACACCTTC. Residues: CASSHRDRPDGYTF.

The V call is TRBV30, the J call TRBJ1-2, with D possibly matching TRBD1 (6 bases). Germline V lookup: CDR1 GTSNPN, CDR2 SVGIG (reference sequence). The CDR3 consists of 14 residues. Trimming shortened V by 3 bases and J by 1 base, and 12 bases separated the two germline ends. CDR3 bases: TGTGCCTGGAGGACCGGGACAAGTAACTATGGCTACACCTTC. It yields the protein CAWRTGTSNYGYTF.

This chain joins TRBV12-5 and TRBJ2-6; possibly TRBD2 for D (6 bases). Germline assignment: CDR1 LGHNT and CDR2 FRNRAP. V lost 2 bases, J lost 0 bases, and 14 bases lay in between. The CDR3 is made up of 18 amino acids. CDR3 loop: CASGLTPDGSSGANVLTF. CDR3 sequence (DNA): TGTGCTAGTGGTTTGACCCCGGACGGGAGCTCTGGGGCCAACGTCCTGACTTTC.

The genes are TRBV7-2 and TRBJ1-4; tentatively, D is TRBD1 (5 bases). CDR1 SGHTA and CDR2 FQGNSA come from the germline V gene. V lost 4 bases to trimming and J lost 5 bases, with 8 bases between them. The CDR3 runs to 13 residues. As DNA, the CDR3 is TGTGCCAGCAGCTACAACAGGAATGAAAAACTGTTTTTT. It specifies CASSYNRNEKLFF.

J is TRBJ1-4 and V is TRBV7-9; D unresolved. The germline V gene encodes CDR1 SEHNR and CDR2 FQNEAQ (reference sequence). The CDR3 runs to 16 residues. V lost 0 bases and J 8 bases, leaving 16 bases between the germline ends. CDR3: CASSLALGRLGEKLFF. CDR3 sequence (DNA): TGTGCCAGCAGCTTAGCCCTGGGCCGGTTGGGGGAAAAACTGTTTTTT. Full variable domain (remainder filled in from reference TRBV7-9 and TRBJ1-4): DTGVSQNPRHKITKRGQNVTFRCDPISEHNRLYWYRQTLGQGPEFLTYFQNEAQLEKSRLLSDRFSAERPKGSFSTLEIQRTEQGDSAMYLCASSLALGRLGEKLFFGSGTQLSVL.

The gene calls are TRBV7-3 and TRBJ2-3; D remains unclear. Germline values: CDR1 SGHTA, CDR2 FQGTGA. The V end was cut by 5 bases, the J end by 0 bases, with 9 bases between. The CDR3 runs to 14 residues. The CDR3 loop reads CASSQKSSTDTQYF. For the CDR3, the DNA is TGTGCCAGCAGCCAGAAGAGTAGCACAGATACGCAGTATTTT. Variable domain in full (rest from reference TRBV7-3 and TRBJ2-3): GAGVSQTPSNKVTEKGKYVELRCDPISGHTALYWYRQSLGQGPEFLIYFQGTGAADDSGLPNDRFFAVRPEGSVSTLKIQRTERGDSAVYLCASSQKSSTDTQYFGPGTRLTVL.

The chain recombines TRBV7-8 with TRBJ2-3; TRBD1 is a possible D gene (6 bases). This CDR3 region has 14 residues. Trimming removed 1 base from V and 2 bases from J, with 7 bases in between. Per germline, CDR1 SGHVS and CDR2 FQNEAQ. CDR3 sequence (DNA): TGTGCCAGCAGCTTAGAGGGGGTCACAGATACGCAGTATTTT. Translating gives CASSLEGVTDTQYF. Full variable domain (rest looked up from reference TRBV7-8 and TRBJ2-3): GAGVSQSPRYKVAKRGQDVALRCDPISGHVSLFWYQQALGQGPEFLTYFQNEAQLDKSGLPSDRFFAERPEGSVSTLKIQRTQQEDSAVYLCASSLEGVTDTQYFGPGTRLTVL.

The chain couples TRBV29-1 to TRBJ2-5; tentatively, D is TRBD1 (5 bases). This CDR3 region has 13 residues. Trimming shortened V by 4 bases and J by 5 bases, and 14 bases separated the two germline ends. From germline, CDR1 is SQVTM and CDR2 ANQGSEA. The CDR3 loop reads CSVVEGAGETQYF. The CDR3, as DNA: TGCAGCGTTGTAGAAGGGGCCGGGGAGACCCAGTACTTC.

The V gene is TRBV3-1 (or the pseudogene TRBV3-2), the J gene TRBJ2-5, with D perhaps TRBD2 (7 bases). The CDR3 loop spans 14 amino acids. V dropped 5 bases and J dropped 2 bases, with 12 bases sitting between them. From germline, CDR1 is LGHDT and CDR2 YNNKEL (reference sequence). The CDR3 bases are TGTGCCAGCAGCTTTCGGGGGGCTCAAGAGACCCAGTACTTC. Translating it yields CASSFRGAQETQYF.

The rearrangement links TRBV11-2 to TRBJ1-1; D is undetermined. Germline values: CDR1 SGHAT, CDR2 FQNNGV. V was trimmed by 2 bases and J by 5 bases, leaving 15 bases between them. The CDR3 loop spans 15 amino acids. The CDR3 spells CASSLSLGGRTEAFF. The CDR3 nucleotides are TGTGCCAGCAGCTTAAGTTTGGGAGGTAGGACTGAAGCTTTCTTT.

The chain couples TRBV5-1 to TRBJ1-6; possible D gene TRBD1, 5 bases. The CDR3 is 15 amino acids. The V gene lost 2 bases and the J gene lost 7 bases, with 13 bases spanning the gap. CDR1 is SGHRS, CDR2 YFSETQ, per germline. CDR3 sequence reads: CASSFTRDPNSPLHF. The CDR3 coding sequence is TGCGCCAGCAGCTTTACCCGGGACCCGAATTCACCCCTCCACTTT.